A selection of T cell receptor beta chains follows, all from one sample in a study of blood T cell repertoires in COVID-19. Some clones are missing from TCRdb's copy, which holds only in-frame ones; the method was immunoSEQ multiplex PCR. The table shows 45,000 to 60,000 clones, with roughly 86% occurring only once. Sequences were obtained from peripheral blood. These receptors came from a man aged 45-65 years with active COVID-19. The CDR3 runs from the conserved cysteine through the conserved F or W. The order of the fields is clone size, V gene, J gene, D gene, CDR3 protein, CDR3 DNA. D genes are given only for firm matches. A row's size may be missing; if present it is once, few, many or a size class.

NA	TRBV12-5	TRBJ2-2	NA	CASAAGTGELFF	TGTGCTAGTGCAGCGGGTACCGGGGAGCTGTTTTTT
NA	TRBV3-1/TRBV3-2	TRBJ1-4	TRBD1	CASSQFIGTGVGLFF	TGTGCCAGCAGCCAATTTATTGGCACAGGGGTCGGGCTGTTTTTT
NA	TRBV9	TRBJ2-5	NA	CASSVDPRGGWETQYF	TGTGCCAGCAGCGTAGATCCCCGCGGAGGGTGGGAGACCCAGTACTTC
NA	TRBV7-9	TRBJ2-1	TRBD2	CASSLLAGGNEQFF	TGTGCCAGCAGCTTACTAGCGGGAGGGAATGAGCAGTTCTTC
NA	TRBV6-2/TRBV6-3	TRBJ2-1	NA	CASSPIGRGNNEQFF	TGTGCCAGCAGCCCAATCGGCCGCGGGAACAATGAGCAGTTCTTC
NA	TRBV5-1	TRBJ1-2	TRBD1	CASSVGAGGNGYTF	TGCGCCAGCAGCGTGGGGGCAGGGGGCAATGGCTACACCTTC
NA	TRBV3-1/TRBV3-2	TRBJ1-3	NA	CASTHRARGARGNTIYF	TGTGCCAGCACTCATAGGGCTCGGGGGGCTCGTGGAAACACCATATATTTT
NA	TRBV3-1/TRBV3-2	TRBJ1-4	NA	CASSHGRPDEKLFF	TGTGCCAGCAGCCATGGCAGGCCCGATGAAAAACTGTTTTTT
NA	TRBV5-1	TRBJ1-1	NA	CASSLGGKGLTEAFF	TGCGCCAGCAGCTTGGGCGGGAAGGGGTTAACTGAAGCTTTCTTT
NA	TRBV5-1	TRBJ2-3	NA	CASSPNPTDTQYF	TGCGCCAGCAGCCCTAACCCCACAGATACGCAGTATTTT
NA	TRBV27	TRBJ1-2	NA	CASSLVAGYGYTF	TGTGCCAGCAGTTTAGTGGCAGGGTATGGCTACACCTTC
NA	TRBV7-9	TRBJ2-4	TRBD1	CASSSGQGGGDKNIQYF	TGTGCCAGCAGCTCGGGACAGGGCGGGGGAGACAAAAACATTCAGTACTTC
NA	TRBV9	TRBJ2-1	TRBD2	CASSPSGVSYNEQFF	TGTGCCAGCAGCCCCAGCGGGGTCTCCTACAATGAGCAGTTCTTC
NA	TRBV6-4	TRBJ1-1	TRBD1	CASSATTGEAFF	TGTGCCAGCAGTGCCACGACAGGGGAAGCTTTCTTT
NA	TRBV7-7	TRBJ2-5	NA	CASSTAGKGETQYF	TGTGCTAGCAGTACCGCGGGGAAGGGAGAGACCCAGTACTTC
once	TRBV12-3/TRBV12-4	TRBJ1-4	NA	CASTRGFEKLFF	TGTGCCAGCACCCGGGGATTTGAAAAACTGTTTTTT
NA	TRBV18	TRBJ1-1	NA	CASSPPSGNMNTEAFF	TGTGCCAGCTCACCACCGTCAGGGAACATGAACACTGAAGCTTTCTTT
NA	TRBV27	TRBJ2-2	TRBD1	CASSPYQTGGGTGELFF	TGTGCCAGCAGTCCATATCAGACAGGGGGCGGCACCGGGGAGCTGTTTTTT
NA	TRBV7-3	TRBJ2-1	TRBD1	CASSSYRGNEQFF	TGTGCCAGCAGCTCTTACAGGGGGAATGAGCAGTTCTTC
NA	TRBV9	TRBJ2-7	NA	CASSSGSEQYF	TGTGCCAGCAGCTCTGGCTCCGAGCAGTACTTC
NA	TRBV9	TRBJ2-5	TRBD1	CASSPNSGTGLQYF	TGTGCCAGCAGCCCAAACTCCGGGACAGGGCTGCAGTACTTC
NA	TRBV11-2	TRBJ2-1	TRBD2	CASSLDSGRDEQFF	TGTGCCAGCAGCTTAGATAGCGGGAGGGATGAGCAGTTCTTC
NA	TRBV12-3/TRBV12-4	TRBJ2-7	TRBD2	CASSRGFAEQYF	TGTGCCAGCTCGCGGGGGTTCGCCGAGCAGTACTTC
NA	TRBV18	TRBJ2-7	TRBD1	CASSPPPGQPSYEQYF	TGTGCCAGCTCACCACCGCCGGGACAGCCCTCCTACGAGCAGTACTTC
NA	TRBV7-9	TRBJ2-7	NA	CASSLARDYEQYF	TGTGCCAGCAGCTTAGCCCGGGACTACGAGCAGTACTTC
NA	TRBV30	TRBJ1-5	TRBD1	CAWSTRFAGQGYIDQPQHF	TGTGCCTGGAGTACCCGGTTTGCCGGACAGGGTTATATCGATCAGCCCCAGCATTTT
NA	TRBV15	TRBJ1-3	NA	CAIQGNTIYF	TGTGCCATACAGGGAAACACCATATATTTT
NA	TRBV7-6	TRBJ1-6	NA	CASSLTGGSYNSPLHF	TGTGCCAGCAGCTTGACCGGGGGATCCTATAATTCACCCCTCCACTTT
NA	TRBV2	TRBJ1-2	TRBD1	CASRTGIYGYTF	TGTGCCAGCAGGACAGGGATCTATGGCTACACCTTC
NA	TRBV19	TRBJ2-7	TRBD1	CASSVTGGATYEQYF	TGTGCCAGTAGTGTGACAGGGGGCGCAACTTACGAGCAGTACTTC
once	TRBV27	TRBJ1-5	NA	CASSSSWPQHF	TGTGCCAGCAGTTCCTCTTGGCCCCAGCATTTT
NA	TRBV19	TRBJ2-1	NA	CASSSQGRSYNEQFF	TGTGCCAGTAGTTCACAGGGAAGATCCTACAATGAGCAGTTCTTC
NA	TRBV5-6	TRBJ2-2	TRBD1	CASSLLTGVGSGELFF	TGTGCCAGCAGCTTGTTGACAGGGGTTGGTTCCGGGGAGCTGTTTTTT
NA	TRBV7-2	TRBJ2-1	NA	CASRSSLHEQFF	TGTGCCAGCAGGTCTAGTTTACATGAGCAGTTCTTC
NA	TRBV7-8	TRBJ1-2	TRBD1	CASSDRPVGTGSGYTF	TGTGCCAGCAGCGACCGCCCCGTGGGGACAGGGAGTGGCTACACCTTC
NA	TRBV4-1	TRBJ1-5	NA	CASSHRTSGKGNQPQHF	TGCGCCAGCAGCCATCGAACGTCGGGGAAGGGCAATCAGCCCCAGCATTTT
NA	TRBV27	TRBJ2-1	TRBD1	CASSSDRSSYNEQFF	TGTGCCAGCAGTTCGGACAGGAGCTCCTACAATGAGCAGTTCTTC
NA	TRBV19	TRBJ1-3	NA	CASSPSSLGAAIYF	TGTGCCAGTAGTCCCTCTTCACTGGGTGCGGCCATATATTTT
NA	TRBV30	TRBJ1-6	NA	CAWVLGRLNNSPLHF	TGTGCCTGGGTCTTGGGCCGCCTTAATAATTCACCCCTCCACTTT
NA	TRBV6-1	TRBJ1-1	NA	CASSDAGPSNTEAFF	TGTGCCAGCAGTGATGCGGGTCCGAGTAACACTGAAGCTTTCTTT
NA	TRBV27	TRBJ2-1	NA	CASSSTQGLEQFF	TGTGCCAGCAGTTCTACCCAGGGACTTGAGCAGTTCTTC
NA	TRBV6-2/TRBV6-3	TRBJ1-1	TRBD1	CASSPFRAGGNTEAFF	TGTGCCAGCAGTCCCTTCCGAGCAGGGGGAAACACTGAAGCTTTCTTT
once	TRBV7-3	TRBJ2-5	NA	CASSLNGGTQYF	TGTGCCAGCAGCTTAAACGGAGGGACCCAGTACTTC
NA	TRBV5-1	TRBJ2-5	NA	CASSTRGAGETQYF	TGCGCCAGCAGCACCCGTGGGGCCGGGGAGACCCAGTACTTC
NA	TRBV30	TRBJ1-2	TRBD1	CAWKPIAGTGGSTNYGYTF	TGTGCCTGGAAACCAATAGCCGGGACAGGGGGTTCTACTAACTATGGCTACACCTTC
few	TRBV4-3	TRBJ1-1	NA	CASSQDRRYAEAFF	TGCGCCAGCAGCCAAGATCGGCGGTATGCTGAAGCTTTCTTT
once	TRBV18	TRBJ1-1	NA	CASSPRTEHTEAFF	TGTGCCAGCTCACCGAGGACAGAGCACACTGAAGCTTTCTTT
NA	TRBV12-3/TRBV12-4	TRBJ2-5	NA	CASSPLSGTQYF	TGTGCCAGCAGTCCCCTCTCGGGGACCCAGTACTTC
NA	TRBV29-1	TRBJ1-1	NA	CSVVRSDTEAFF	TGCAGCGTTGTGAGATCGGACACTGAAGCTTTCTTT
NA	TRBV9	TRBJ2-1	NA	CASSITFFGEQFF	TGTGCCAGCAGCATCACTTTCTTCGGTGAGCAGTTCTTC
NA	TRBV27	TRBJ1-5	NA	CASSENRAQPQHF	TGTGCCAGCAGTGAAAACAGGGCTCAGCCCCAGCATTTT
once	TRBV19	TRBJ1-1	TRBD1	CASSSGTGTTEAFF	TGTGCCAGTAGTTCCGGGACAGGGACCACTGAAGCTTTCTTT
NA	TRBV25-1	TRBJ2-4	NA	CASSAQGKGNIQYF	TGTGCCAGCAGTGCACAGGGTAAGGGAAACATTCAGTACTTC
NA	TRBV15	TRBJ1-2	NA	CATSIGGSYGYTF	TGTGCCACCAGCATCGGCGGCAGCTATGGCTACACCTTC
NA	TRBV19	TRBJ1-1	TRBD1	CASSIRKQGINTEAFF	TGTGCCAGTAGTATAAGGAAACAGGGGATTAACACTGAAGCTTTCTTT
NA	TRBV10-3	TRBJ2-3	TRBD2	CAISGVGGKPTDTQYF	TGTGCCATCAGTGGGGTCGGGGGGAAACCCACAGATACGCAGTATTTT
once	TRBV3-1/TRBV3-2	TRBJ2-3	TRBD2	CASSQGSGGVVDTQYF	TGTGCCAGCAGCCAAGGGTCCGGGGGGGTGGTCGATACGCAGTATTTT
NA	TRBV11-3	TRBJ2-5	NA	CASSSRRAMDQETQYF	TGTGCCAGCAGCTCACGCCGAGCAATGGACCAAGAGACCCAGTACTTC
NA	TRBV6-2/TRBV6-3	TRBJ2-3	NA	CASSFWQGSTDTQYF	TGTGCCAGCAGCTTCTGGCAGGGATCCACAGATACGCAGTATTTT
NA	TRBV7-3	TRBJ2-5	NA	CASSLGGEETQYF	TGTGCCAGCAGCTTAGGAGGGGAGGAGACCCAGTACTTC